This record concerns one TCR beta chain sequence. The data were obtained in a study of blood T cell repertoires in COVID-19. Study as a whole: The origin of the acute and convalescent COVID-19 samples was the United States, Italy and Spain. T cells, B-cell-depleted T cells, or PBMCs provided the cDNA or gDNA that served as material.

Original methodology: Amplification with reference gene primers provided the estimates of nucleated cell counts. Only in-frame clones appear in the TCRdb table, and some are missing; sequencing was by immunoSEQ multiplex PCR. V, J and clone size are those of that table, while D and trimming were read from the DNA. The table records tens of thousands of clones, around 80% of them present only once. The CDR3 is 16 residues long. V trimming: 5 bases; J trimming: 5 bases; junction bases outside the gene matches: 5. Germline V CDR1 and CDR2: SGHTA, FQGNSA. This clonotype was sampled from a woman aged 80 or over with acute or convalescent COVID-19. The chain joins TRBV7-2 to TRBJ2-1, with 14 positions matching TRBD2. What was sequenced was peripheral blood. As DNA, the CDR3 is TGTGCCAGCAGCCAAAGACTAGCGGGGGGGAACAATGAGCAGTTCTTC. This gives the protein CASSQRLAGGNNEQFF.